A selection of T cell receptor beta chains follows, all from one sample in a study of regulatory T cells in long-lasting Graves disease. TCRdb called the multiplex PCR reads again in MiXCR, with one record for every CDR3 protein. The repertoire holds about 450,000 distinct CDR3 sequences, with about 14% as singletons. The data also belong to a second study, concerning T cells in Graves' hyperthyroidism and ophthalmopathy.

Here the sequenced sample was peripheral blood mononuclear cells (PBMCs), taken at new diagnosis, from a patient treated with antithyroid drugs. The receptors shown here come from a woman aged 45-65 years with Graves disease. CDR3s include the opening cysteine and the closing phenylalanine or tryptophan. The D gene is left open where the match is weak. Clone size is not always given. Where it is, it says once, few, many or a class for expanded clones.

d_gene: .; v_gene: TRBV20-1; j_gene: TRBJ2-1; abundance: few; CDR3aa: CSARDEGGVASSSYNEQFF; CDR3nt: TGCAGTGCTAGAGATGAGGGGGGTGTAGCATCGAGCTCCTACAATGAGCAGTTCTTC
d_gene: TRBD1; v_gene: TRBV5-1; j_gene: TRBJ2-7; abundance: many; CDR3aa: CASSFEQGAPQYF; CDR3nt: TGCGCCAGCAGCTTTGAGCAGGGGGCGCCGCAGTACTTC
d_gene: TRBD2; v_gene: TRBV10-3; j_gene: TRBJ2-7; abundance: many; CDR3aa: CASAGDVYEQYF; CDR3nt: TGTGCCTCAGCGGGAGATGTGTACGAGCAGTACTTC
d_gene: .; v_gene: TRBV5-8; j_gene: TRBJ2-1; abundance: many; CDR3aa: CASSFGRRGEDEQFF; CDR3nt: TGTGCCAGCAGCTTCGGAAGGAGGGGAGAGGATGAGCAGTTCTTC
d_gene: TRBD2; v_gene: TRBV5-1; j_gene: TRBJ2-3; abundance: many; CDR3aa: CASRELAGATDTQYF; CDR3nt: TGCGCCAGCAGAGAACTAGCGGGAGCGACAGATACGCAGTATTTT
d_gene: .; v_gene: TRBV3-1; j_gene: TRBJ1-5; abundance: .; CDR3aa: CASSQDLGGGQPQHF; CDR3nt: TGTGCCAGCAGCCAAGATCTTGGGGGTGGGCAGCCCCAGCATTTT
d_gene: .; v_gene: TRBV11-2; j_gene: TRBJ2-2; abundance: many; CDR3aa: CASSYNLAGELFF; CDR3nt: TGTGCCAGCAGCTATAACTTAGCCGGGGAGCTGTTTTTT
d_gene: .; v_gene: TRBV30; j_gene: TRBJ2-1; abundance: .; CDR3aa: CAWSVTTGRGRSYNEQFF; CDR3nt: TGTGCCTGGAGTGTGACTACAGGGAGGGGAAGGTCCTACAATGAGCAGTTCTTC
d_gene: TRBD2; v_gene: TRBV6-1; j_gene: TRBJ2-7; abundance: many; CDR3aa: CASSEAASGRPHEQYF; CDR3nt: TGTGCCAGCAGTGAAGCAGCTAGCGGGAGGCCCCACGAGCAGTACTTC
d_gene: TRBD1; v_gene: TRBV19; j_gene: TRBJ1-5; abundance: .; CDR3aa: CASSPGTGAEFQPQHF; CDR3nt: TGTGCCAGTAGTCCAGGGACAGGGGCTGAGTTTCAGCCCCAGCATTTT
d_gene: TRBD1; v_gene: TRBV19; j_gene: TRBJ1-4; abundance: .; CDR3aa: CASSRGQGETNEKLFF; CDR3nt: TGTGCCAGTAGCCGGGGACAGGGCGAGACTAATGAAAAACTGTTTTTT
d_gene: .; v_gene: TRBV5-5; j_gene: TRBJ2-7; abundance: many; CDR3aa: CASSLVRASDQSSYEQYF; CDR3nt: TGTGCCAGCAGCTTGGTCCGGGCTAGCGATCAGAGCTCCTACGAGCAGTACTTC
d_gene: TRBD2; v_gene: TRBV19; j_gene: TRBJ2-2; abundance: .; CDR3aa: CASSIWTSTGELFF; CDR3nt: TGTGCCAGTAGTATCTGGACTAGCACCGGGGAGCTGTTTTTT
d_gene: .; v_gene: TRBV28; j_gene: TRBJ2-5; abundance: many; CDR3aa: CASSPDRYPAGETQYF; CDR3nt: TGTGCCAGCAGTCCCGACAGGTATCCGGCGGGGGAGACCCAGTACTTC
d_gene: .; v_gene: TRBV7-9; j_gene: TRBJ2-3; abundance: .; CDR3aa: CASSLAQDTDTQYF; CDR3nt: TGTGCCAGCAGCTTAGCCCAGGACACAGATACGCAGTATTTT
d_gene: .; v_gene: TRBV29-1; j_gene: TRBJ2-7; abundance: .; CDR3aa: CSVSGTIPYEQYF; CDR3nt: TGCAGCGTTTCCGGGACAATACCCTACGAGCAGTACTTC
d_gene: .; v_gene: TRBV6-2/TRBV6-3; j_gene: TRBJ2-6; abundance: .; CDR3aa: CASSYSIGSRVISGANVLTF; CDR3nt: TGTGCCAGCAGTTACTCGATAGGGAGTCGAGTCATCTCTGGGGCCAACGTCCTGACTTTC
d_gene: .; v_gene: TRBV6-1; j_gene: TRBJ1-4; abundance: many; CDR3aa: CASHSTGTTNEKLFF; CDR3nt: TGTGCCAGCCATTCTACAGGAACTACTAATGAAAAACTGTTTTTT
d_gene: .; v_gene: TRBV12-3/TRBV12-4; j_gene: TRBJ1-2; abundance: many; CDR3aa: CASSLSAYGYTF; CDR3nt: TGTGCCAGCAGTTTATCTGCCTATGGCTACACCTTC
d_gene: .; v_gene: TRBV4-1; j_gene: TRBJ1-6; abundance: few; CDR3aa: CASSQGFDGYNSPLHF; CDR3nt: TGCGCCAGCAGCCAAGGATTTGACGGGTATAATTCACCCCTCCACTTT
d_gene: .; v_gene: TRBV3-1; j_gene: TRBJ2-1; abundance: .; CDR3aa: CASRPSGQSYNEQFF; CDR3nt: TGTGCCAGCAGACCAAGCGGACAATCCTACAATGAGCAGTTCTTC
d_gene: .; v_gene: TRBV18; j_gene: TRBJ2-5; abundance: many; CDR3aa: CASSDPAYQETQYF; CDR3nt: TGTGCCAGCTCAGACCCAGCGTACCAAGAGACCCAGTACTTC
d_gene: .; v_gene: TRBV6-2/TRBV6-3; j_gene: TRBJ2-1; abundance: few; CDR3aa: CASSTSGYEQFF; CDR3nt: TGTGCCAGCAGTACTTCCGGGTATGAGCAGTTCTTC
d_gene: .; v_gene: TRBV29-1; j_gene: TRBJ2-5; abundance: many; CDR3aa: CSGSTPDRSQETQYF; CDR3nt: TGCAGCGGGTCTACCCCTGACAGGTCGCAAGAGACCCAGTACTTC
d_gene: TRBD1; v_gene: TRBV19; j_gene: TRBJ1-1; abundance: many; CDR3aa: CASKGALDTEAFF; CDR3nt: TGTGCCAGCAAGGGGGCGTTGGACACTGAAGCTTTCTTT
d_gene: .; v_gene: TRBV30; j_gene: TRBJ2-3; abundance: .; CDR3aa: CAWRGGWAEPSTDTQYF; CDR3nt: TGTGCCTGGAGGGGGGGCTGGGCCGAGCCTAGCACAGATACGCAGTATTTT
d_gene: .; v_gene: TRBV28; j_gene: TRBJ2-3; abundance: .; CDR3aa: CASSLSPGVDTQYF; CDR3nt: TGTGCCAGCAGTTTATCTCCGGGAGTAGATACGCAGTATTTT
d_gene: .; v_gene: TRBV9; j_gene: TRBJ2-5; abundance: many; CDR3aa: CASSVNSGTQYF; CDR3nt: TGTGCCAGCAGCGTAAATTCGGGGACCCAGTACTTC
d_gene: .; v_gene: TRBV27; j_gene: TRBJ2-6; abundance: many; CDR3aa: CASSLTMGQAFSGANVLTF; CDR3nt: TGTGCCAGCAGTTTAACCATGGGGCAGGCCTTCTCTGGGGCCAACGTCCTGACTTTC
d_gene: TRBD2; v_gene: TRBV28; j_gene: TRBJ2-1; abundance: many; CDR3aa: CASSLGNRLWGTSGRPSYNEQFF; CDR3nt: TGTGCCAGCAGTTTGGGGAATAGGCTTTGGGGGACTAGCGGTCGCCCTTCCTACAATGAGCAGTTCTTC
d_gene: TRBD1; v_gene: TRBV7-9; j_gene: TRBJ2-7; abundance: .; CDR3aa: CASSEDRGYYEQYF; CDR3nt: TGTGCCAGCAGTGAGGACAGGGGGTATTACGAGCAGTACTTC
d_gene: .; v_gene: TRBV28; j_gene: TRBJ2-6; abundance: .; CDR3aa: CASSPPPGTGANVLTF; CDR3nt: TGTGCCAGCAGCCCACCTCCGGGGACTGGGGCCAACGTCCTGACTTTC
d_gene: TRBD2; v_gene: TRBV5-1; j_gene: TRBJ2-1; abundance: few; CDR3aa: CASRRLAAQFF; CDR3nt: TGCGCCAGCAGGAGACTAGCAGCGCAGTTCTTC
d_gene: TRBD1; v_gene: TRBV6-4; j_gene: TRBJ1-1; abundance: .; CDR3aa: CASRAPYRGYGDTEAFF; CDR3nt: TGTGCCAGCAGGGCGCCGTACAGGGGGTATGGGGACACTGAAGCTTTCTTT
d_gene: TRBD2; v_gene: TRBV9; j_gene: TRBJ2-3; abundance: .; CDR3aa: CASSSTSGPAPPDTQYF; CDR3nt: TGTGCCAGCAGCTCCACTAGCGGCCCCGCGCCCCCAGATACGCAGTATTTT
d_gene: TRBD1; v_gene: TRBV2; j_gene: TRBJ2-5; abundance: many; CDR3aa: CASEGQGNQETQYF; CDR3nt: TGTGCCAGCGAAGGACAGGGCAATCAAGAGACCCAGTACTTC
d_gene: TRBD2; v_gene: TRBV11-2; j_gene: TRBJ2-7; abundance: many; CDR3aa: CASSRPGLVIPYEQYF; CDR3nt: TGTGCCAGCAGCCGACCGGGACTAGTCATTCCCTACGAGCAGTACTTC
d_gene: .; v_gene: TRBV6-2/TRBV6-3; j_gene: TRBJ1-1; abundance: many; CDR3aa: CASSYPTGRENTEAFF; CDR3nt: TGTGCCAGCAGTTACCCGACGGGACGGGAGAACACTGAAGCTTTCTTT
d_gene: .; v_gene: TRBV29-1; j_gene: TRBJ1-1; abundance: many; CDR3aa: CSVTQGGWGTEAFF; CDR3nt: TGCAGCGTTACGCAAGGGGGTTGGGGCACTGAAGCTTTCTTT
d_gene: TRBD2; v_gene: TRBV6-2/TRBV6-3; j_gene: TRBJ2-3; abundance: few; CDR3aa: CASSEKVAGGTDTQYF; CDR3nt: TGTGCCAGCAGTGAAAAGGTAGCGGGAGGCACAGATACGCAGTATTTT
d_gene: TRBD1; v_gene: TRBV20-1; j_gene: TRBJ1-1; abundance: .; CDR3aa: CSVPDRGSTEAFF; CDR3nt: TGCAGTGTTCCGGACAGGGGCTCCACTGAAGCTTTCTTT
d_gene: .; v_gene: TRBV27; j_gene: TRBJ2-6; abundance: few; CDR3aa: CASSLSSSLSGANVLTF; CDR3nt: TGTGCCAGCAGTTTATCGTCTAGCCTCTCTGGGGCCAACGTCCTGACTTTC
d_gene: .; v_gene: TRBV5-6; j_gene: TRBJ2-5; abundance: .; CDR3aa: CASSRPSWPRETQYF; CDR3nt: TGTGCCAGCAGCCGACCGTCATGGCCGCGAGAGACCCAGTACTTC
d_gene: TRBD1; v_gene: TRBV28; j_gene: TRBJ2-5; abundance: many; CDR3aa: CASNLDRGQETQYF; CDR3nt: TGTGCCAGCAACCTCGACAGGGGTCAAGAGACCCAGTACTTC
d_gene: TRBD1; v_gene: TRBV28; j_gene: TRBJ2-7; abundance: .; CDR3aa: CASSRNRGEYYEQYF; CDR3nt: TGTGCCAGCAGTCGGAACAGGGGGGAGTACTACGAGCAGTACTTC
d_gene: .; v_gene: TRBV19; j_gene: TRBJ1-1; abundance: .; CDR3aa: CASNGGGAMNTEAFF; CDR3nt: TGTGCCAGTAATGGTGGAGGGGCAATGAACACTGAAGCTTTCTTT
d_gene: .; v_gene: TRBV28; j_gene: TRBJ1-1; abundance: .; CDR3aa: CASMTGPATEAFF; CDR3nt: TGTGCCAGCATGACGGGGCCAGCCACTGAAGCTTTCTTT
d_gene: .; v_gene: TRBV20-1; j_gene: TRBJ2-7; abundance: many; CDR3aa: CSAPGNTLSYEQYF; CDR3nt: TGCAGTGCCCCAGGGAACACCCTCTCCTACGAGCAGTACTTC
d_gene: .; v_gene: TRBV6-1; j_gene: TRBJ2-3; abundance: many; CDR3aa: CASSEVPGSTDTQYF; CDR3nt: TGTGCCAGCAGTGAAGTGCCGGGGAGCACAGATACGCAGTATTTT
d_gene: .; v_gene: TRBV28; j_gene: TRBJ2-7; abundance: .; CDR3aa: CASRKQGGWYEQYF; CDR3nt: TGTGCCAGCAGAAAACAGGGAGGGTGGTACGAGCAGTACTTC
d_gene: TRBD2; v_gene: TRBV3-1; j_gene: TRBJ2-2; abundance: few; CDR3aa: CASSQLAGDSGELFF; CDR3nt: TGTGCCAGCAGCCAGCTAGCGGGAGACAGCGGGGAGCTGTTTTTT
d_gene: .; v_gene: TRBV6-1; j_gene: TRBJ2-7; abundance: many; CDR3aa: CASSKLGLDSYEQYF; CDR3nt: TGTGCCAGCAGTAAGCTCGGGCTAGACTCCTACGAGCAGTACTTC
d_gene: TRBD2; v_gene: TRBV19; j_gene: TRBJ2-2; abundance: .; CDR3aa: CASSTLTSGSYTGELFF; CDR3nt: TGTGCCAGTAGTACACTAACTAGCGGGAGTTACACCGGGGAGCTGTTTTTT
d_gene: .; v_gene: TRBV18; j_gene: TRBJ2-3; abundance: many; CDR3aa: CASSPGSGDTQYF; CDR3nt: TGTGCCAGCTCACCGGGAAGCGGAGATACGCAGTATTTT
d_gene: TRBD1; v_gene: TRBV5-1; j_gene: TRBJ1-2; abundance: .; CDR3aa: CASSLVPGQSFYGYTF; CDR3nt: TGCGCCAGCAGCTTGGTACCGGGACAGAGTTTCTATGGCTACACCTTC
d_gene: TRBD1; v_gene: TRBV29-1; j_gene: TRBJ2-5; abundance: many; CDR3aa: CSVERQGFETQYF; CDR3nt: TGCAGCGTTGAACGACAGGGGTTCGAGACCCAGTACTTC
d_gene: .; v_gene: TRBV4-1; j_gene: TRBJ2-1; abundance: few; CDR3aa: CASSQETSNEQFF; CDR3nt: TGCGCCAGCAGCCAAGAGACTAGCAATGAGCAGTTCTTC
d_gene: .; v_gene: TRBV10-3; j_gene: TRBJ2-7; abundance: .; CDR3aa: CAINSQGGSYEQYF; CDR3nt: TGTGCCATCAACTCTCAGGGGGGCTCCTACGAGCAGTACTTC
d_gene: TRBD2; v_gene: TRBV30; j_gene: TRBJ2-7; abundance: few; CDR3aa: CAWSTTRTSGHSSYEQYF; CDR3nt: TGTGCCTGGAGTACAACCCGGACTAGCGGCCACTCCTCCTACGAGCAGTACTTC
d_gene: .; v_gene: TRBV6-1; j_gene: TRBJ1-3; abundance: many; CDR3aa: CASTDSGPSGNTIYF; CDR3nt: TGTGCCAGCACCGATAGCGGTCCCAGTGGAAACACCATATATTTT